This entry features one TCR beta chain sequence. The junction does not match germline at one end; this may be a read error. The second PCR ran roughly 7 to 12 cycles with a sample-barcoded 5' primer and J-beta primers. MiXCR, applied by TCRdb to the 5' RACE reads, yields one record per CDR3 protein. The data hold roughly 730,000 distinct CDR3 sequences, with approximately 60% observed a single time. This specimen belongs to a study of blood T cells in healthy people across ages. Germline CDR1 reads SGDLS; CDR2 reads YYNGEE. There are 14 residues in the CDR3. This receptor was obtained from a man in his forties or fifties in good health. Sequenced: blood. The chain combines TRBV9 with TRBJ2-7, with a weak D call TRBD2 (6 bases). The chain's CDR3 is CASSPSGRFYVQYF. As DNA, the CDR3 is TGTGCCAGCAGCCCGTCTGGGAGGTTCTACGTGCAGTACTTC.